Listed below are T cell receptor beta chains from one sample, sequenced in a study of T cells after posttransplantation cyclophosphamide. The table came from immunoSEQ multiplex PCR; TCRdb's copy has only in-frame clones and leaves some out. The sample holds tens of thousands of clones, and no clone turns up only once. Sequenced: PBMCs. The receptors derive from a man aged 35 to 55 in good health, CMV-negative, and a related stem cell transplant donor. Both conserved end residues are part of each CDR3. D genes are given only for firm matches. Only part of the rows carry a size: once, few, many, or a class if the clone is expanded.

many	TRBV7-2	-	TRBJ1-5	CASSLGRRSNQPQHF	TGTGCCAGCAGCTTAGGCAGGAGGAGCAATCAGCCCCAGCATTTT
-	TRBV6-1	-	TRBJ1-5	CASSTGMNNQPQHF	TGTGCCAGCAGCACAGGGATGAACAATCAGCCCCAGCATTTT
many	TRBV7-2	-	TRBJ2-1	CASSSAYYPYNEQFF	TGTGCCAGCAGCTCCGCCTACTACCCCTACAATGAGCAGTTCTTC
many	TRBV28	TRBD1	TRBJ2-2	CASSSTGGRNTGELFF	TGTGCCAGCAGTTCAACAGGGGGACGAAACACCGGGGAGCTGTTTTTT
many	TRBV11-2	TRBD1	TRBJ2-7	CASSLDRDRGLYEQYF	TGTGCCAGCAGCTTAGACCGGGACAGGGGGCTTTACGAGCAGTACTTC
many	TRBV6-1	TRBD1	TRBJ2-7	CASRQGQGFSYEQYF	TGTGCCAGCAGACAAGGACAGGGGTTTTCCTACGAGCAGTACTTC
many	TRBV19	TRBD2	TRBJ2-1	CASSIRTSGAYNEQFF	TGTGCCAGTAGTATTAGGACTAGCGGGGCATACAATGAGCAGTTCTTC
many	TRBV2	-	TRBJ2-1	CASRARGFFTYNEQFF	TGTGCCAGCAGAGCTCGGGGGTTCTTCACTTACAATGAGCAGTTCTTC
many	TRBV6-5	TRBD1	TRBJ1-1	CASKRGRRTEAFF	TGTGCCAGCAAAAGGGGGCGGAGAACTGAAGCTTTCTTT
many	TRBV11-1	TRBD2	TRBJ2-1	CASSSPRRASGSNEQFF	TGTGCCAGCAGCTCCCCAAGGAGGGCTAGCGGGAGCAATGAGCAGTTCTTC